This T cell receptor (beta chain) was recovered during a study of control samples from healthy donors and cancer patients. Sequenced by immunoSEQ multiplex PCR; TCRdb stores in-frame clones only, minus some. This table has approximately 150,000 clones, 80% to 95% appearing once. Germline V gene data show CDR1 as MNHEY and CDR2 as SVGAGI. V lost 11 bases and J lost 3; bases outside the gene matches: 10. CDR3 length equals 14 residues. The receptor was isolated from a man aged 25-40 years in good health. Sequenced: blood. V and J are TRBV6-5 and TRBJ1-5, with TRBD1 matching over 7 bases. The CDR3 region is CAGSLGGINQPQHF. The CDR3 bases are TGTGCCGGCTCGTTAGGGGGCATCAATCAGCCCCAGCATTTT.